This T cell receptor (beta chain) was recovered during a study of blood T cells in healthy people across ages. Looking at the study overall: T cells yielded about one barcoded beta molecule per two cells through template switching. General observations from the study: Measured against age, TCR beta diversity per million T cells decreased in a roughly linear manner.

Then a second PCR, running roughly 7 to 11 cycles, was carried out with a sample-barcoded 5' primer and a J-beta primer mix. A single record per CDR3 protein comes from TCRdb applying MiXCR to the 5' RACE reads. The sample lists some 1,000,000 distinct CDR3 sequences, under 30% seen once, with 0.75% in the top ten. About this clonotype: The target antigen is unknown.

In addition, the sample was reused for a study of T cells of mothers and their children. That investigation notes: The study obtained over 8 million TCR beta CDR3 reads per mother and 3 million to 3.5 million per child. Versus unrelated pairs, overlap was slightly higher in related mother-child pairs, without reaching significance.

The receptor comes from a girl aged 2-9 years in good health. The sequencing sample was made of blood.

The CDR3 protein is CSAPSARVGRAEAFF. The CDR3 DNA reads as TGCAGTGCCCCCTCGGCGCGGGTGGGCAGGGCTGAAGCTTTCTTT. The chain is built from TRBV20-1 and TRBJ1-1; maybe TRBD1 (5 bases). CDR3 length: 15 residues. Germline V gene sequence: CDR1 DFQATT, CDR2 SNEGSKA (reference sequence). Trimming took off 6 bases at V and 6 bases at J, with 23 bases between the two ends.